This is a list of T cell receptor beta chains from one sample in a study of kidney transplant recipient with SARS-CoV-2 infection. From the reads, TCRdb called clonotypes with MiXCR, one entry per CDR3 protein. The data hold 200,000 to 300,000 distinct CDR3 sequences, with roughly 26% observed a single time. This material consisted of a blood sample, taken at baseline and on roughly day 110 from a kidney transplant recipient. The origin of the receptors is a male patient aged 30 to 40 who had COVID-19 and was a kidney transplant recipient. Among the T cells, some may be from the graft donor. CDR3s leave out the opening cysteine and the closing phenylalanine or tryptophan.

ASSFRDRMNTEAF,TRBV3-1,TRBJ1-1
ASRLRGPPYGYT,TRBV28,TRBJ1-2
ASVALVPGKTYGYT,TRBV5-4,TRBJ1-2
ASSRLLYHGKTYGYT,TRBV7-9,TRBJ1-2
SASLWGSREQY,TRBV20-1,TRBJ2-7
ATINRRQGSYEQY,TRBV10-3,NA
ASRPPSGSWETQY,TRBV6-5,TRBJ2-5
ASSGSLSDTEAF,TRBV9,TRBJ1-1
ASSLVGRKTEAF,TRBV7-9,TRBJ1-1
ASSVYTGGRKTYGYT,TRBV6-6,TRBJ1-2
ASRLTGGTSGGKETYNEQF,TRBV12-2,TRBJ2-1
ASSPNTDTQY,TRBV27,TRBJ2-3
SARPLTVFYGYT,TRBV20-1,TRBJ1-2
SAREGQGVEKLF,TRBV20-1,TRBJ1-4
ASSIVGGTGELF,TRBV19,TRBJ2-2
ASSTGLAGDQF,TRBV11-2,TRBJ2-1
ASSSTGRYEQY,TRBV5-6,TRBJ2-7
ASSRDLGNTEAF,TRBV6-5,TRBJ1-1
ASSQDPPGGAVGTEAF,TRBV4-1,TRBJ1-1
ASSRAGTLRKTYGYT,TRBV3-1,TRBJ1-2
ASSKNNCIGKTYGYT,TRBV6-2/TRBV6-3,TRBJ1-2
ASSKPQGRRKTYGYT,TRBV4-3,TRBJ1-2
ASSQVAELGKTYGYT,TRBV25-1,TRBJ1-2
ASGHKTGPYEQY,TRBV5-8,TRBJ2-7
ASSFAGVNGEQF,TRBV7-3,TRBJ2-1
ASSNIRSHGKTYGYT,TRBV6-4,TRBJ1-2
ASINRGGYGYT,TRBV12-3/TRBV12-4,TRBJ1-2
ASSRCRTSRKTYGYT,TRBV11-2,TRBJ1-2
ASGCRYLQGKTYGYT,TRBV12-5,TRBJ1-2
ASRYRLATVMQDTQY,TRBV21-1,TRBJ2-3
ASSGSRDSGANVLT,TRBV9,TRBJ2-6
ASSVGRGPFTGELF,TRBV19,TRBJ2-2
SAGQGNEQF,TRBV29-1,TRBJ2-1
ASSSYREGYT,TRBV12-3/TRBV12-4,TRBJ1-2
ATSVGTDLNTEAF,TRBV15,TRBJ1-1
ASSWGVGNTIY,TRBV5-4,TRBJ1-3
ASSSPEGAQY,TRBV12-3/TRBV12-4,TRBJ2-5
ASSPPWAGWGNSPLH,TRBV5-6,TRBJ1-6
ASSGGANGAEAF,TRBV5-1,TRBJ1-1
ASSLGIYRRKTYGYT,TRBV2,TRBJ1-2
ASSAHRGKNYGYT,TRBV6-5,TRBJ1-2
SARGGWGWQPQH,TRBV20-1,TRBJ1-5
ASSKRERSRKTYGYT,TRBV10-1,TRBJ1-2
ASSRTGLGNQPQH,TRBV5-6,TRBJ1-5
ASSLKGPISGLTGELF,TRBV3-1,TRBJ2-2
ASSLARPYLQSRANVLT,TRBV6-7,TRBJ2-6
AISESAGARLAGGYSSYNEQF,TRBV10-3,TRBJ2-1
ASSPAGRSPDTQY,TRBV9,TRBJ2-3
ASSDGELF,TRBV7-9,TRBJ2-2
ASFLGYSRKTYGYT,TRBV9,TRBJ1-2
ASSGQANTGELF,TRBV11-2,TRBJ2-2
SAPPRVRGPEQY,TRBV20-1,TRBJ2-7
ASSQDYFAGWGEKLF,TRBV4-3,TRBJ1-4
ATSDLPGDSYNEQF,TRBV24-1,TRBJ2-1
ATGTGGYEQY,TRBV6-4,TRBJ2-7
ASSFRAADEQF,TRBV7-9,TRBJ2-1
ASATGGREKLF,TRBV18,TRBJ1-4
ASSQGGGVTSYNEQF,TRBV3-1,TRBJ2-1
ASSAEEGGRKTYGYT,TRBV6-6,TRBJ1-2